This entry lists 20 T cell receptor beta chains sequenced from one sample in a study of blood T cell repertoires in COVID-19. The repertoire was sequenced with immunoSEQ multiplex PCR; TCRdb's copy has only in-frame clones and lacks some. The data show roughly 400,000 clones, around nine tenths seen once. What was sequenced was PBMCs or T cells enriched from blood (not recorded which). The receptors were gathered from a young woman who had been exposed to COVID-19.

V is TRBV14 and J is TRBJ2-1, with 8 bases aligning to TRBD2. The trim removed 4 bases at V and 4 bases at J, leaving 3 bases unmatched. In germline, CDR1 is SGHDN, CDR2 FVKESK. The CDR3 sequence is 14 residues long. The CDR3, as DNA: TGTGCCAGCAGCCCGATAGCGGGGTACAATGAGCAGTTCTTC. Its translation is CASSPIAGYNEQFF.

V and J are TRBV10-2 and TRBJ2-2; the match to TRBD2 covers 10 bases. The CDR3 covers 15 residues. Germline trimming cut 5 bases from V and 5 bases from J; bases unmatched to any gene: 5. Germline V lookup: CDR1 WSHSY, CDR2 SAAADI. CDR3: CASSLLAGETGELFF. CDR3 coding DNA: TGCGCCAGCAGTCTGCTAGCGGGAGAGACCGGGGAGCTGTTTTTT.

The sample holds one count of this clone. This chain links TRBV19 with TRBJ2-5; 9 nucleotides align to TRBD2. The V segment lost 3 bases and the J segment 4 bases; nucleotides outside the gene matches: 9. The V gene's germline CDR1 is LNHDA and CDR2 SQIVND (reference sequence). The CDR3 extends over 16 amino acids. CDR3 DNA: TGTGCCAGTAGTATTGGAGCGGGAGGAGGCCGAGAGACCCAGTACTTC. Translation gives CASSIGAGGGRETQYF.

The rearrangement uses TRBV9 and TRBJ2-7; 8 bases agree with TRBD1. The V gene end was trimmed by 0 bases and the J gene end by 5 bases; junction bases not matched to a gene: 4. CDR1 and CDR2 from the germline V gene are SGDLS and YYNGEE. This CDR3 has 14 amino acids. CDR3 residues: CASSVGTGHDEQYF. CDR3 DNA: TGTGCCAGCAGCGTAGGGACAGGGCACGACGAGCAGTACTTC.

This clone has a single count. The V and J genes are TRBV7-2 and TRBJ2-3; the D gene is possibly TRBD1 (6 bases). The CDR3 consists of 13 residues. The V and J ends lost 4 bases and 6 bases respectively, with 11 bases between them. Germline lookup yields CDR1 SGHTA and CDR2 FQGNSA. The CDR3 sequence is CASSWGQRDTQYF. The CDR3 DNA follows: TGTGCCAGCAGCTGGGGGCAGCGGGATACGCAGTATTTT.

The chain carries TRBV27 and TRBJ2-1; 8 bases align to TRBD1. Per the germline V gene, CDR1 is MNHEY and CDR2 is SMNVEV (reference sequence). After removal of 3 bases from V and 12 bases from J, the junction contained 1 base not matched to a gene. The CDR3 extends over 11 amino acids. The CDR3, as DNA: TGTGCCAGCAGTTTGGGACAGGTGCAGTTCTTC. Amino acid sequence: CASSLGQVQFF.

V and J are TRBV7-9 and TRBJ1-4; 9 bases map to TRBD1. The CDR3 runs 15 residues. CDR1 is SEHNR, CDR2 FQNEAQ, per germline (reference sequence). With 1 base clipped from V and 5 bases from J, the junction kept 2 bases outside the gene matches. The CDR3: CASSLDGTGNEKLFF. In DNA, the CDR3 is TGTGCCAGCAGCTTAGATGGGACAGGGAATGAAAAACTGTTTTTT.

The chain carries TRBV7-9 and TRBJ2-3, with a tentative D call TRBD2 (6 bases). V shed 8 bases and J shed 5 bases, with 17 bases lying between them. The CDR3 covers 14 residues. The germline CDR1 and CDR2 sequences are SEHNR and FQNEAQ (reference sequence). The CDR3 sequence: CASPLRVGGDTQYF. CDR3 coding DNA: TGTGCCAGCCCCTTGCGGGTCGGGGGAGATACGCAGTATTTT.

The chain uses TRBV27 and TRBJ2-1; a possible D gene is TRBD1 (6 bases). Trimming left V 8 bases short and J 7 bases short, with 15 bases between. The germline V gene encodes CDR1 MNHEY and CDR2 SMNVEV (reference sequence). This CDR3 contains 13 residues. The CDR3 DNA reads TGTGCCAGCGCCCAGTTGGGGGCAAATGAGCAGTTCTTC. Its translation is CASAQLGANEQFF.

This clone came up once. V and J are TRBV7-2 and TRBJ2-4; 7 nucleotides line up with TRBD1. Looked up from germline, CDR1 is SGHTA and CDR2 is FQGNSA. V shed 3 bases and J 2 bases; nucleotides not matched to a gene: 4. The CDR3 runs to 15 residues. The CDR3 reads CASSFVTGSKNIQYF. CDR3 sequence (DNA): TGTGCCAGCAGCTTCGTGACAGGGTCCAAAAACATTCAGTACTTC.

This clone occurred a few times. The gene calls are TRBV18 and TRBJ1-6; D gene unclear. There are 12 residues in the CDR3. Between the trimmed V and J ends, which lost 3 bases and 6 bases, there was a span of 3 bases. Germline CDR1 KGHSH, CDR2 LQKENI. CDR3 sequence reads: CASSPGNSPLHF. The CDR3 coding sequence is TGTGCCAGCTCACCCGGTAATTCACCCCTCCACTTT.

The gene calls are TRBV5-1 and TRBJ1-6, with TRBD1 as a possible D gene (5 bases). Trimming pared 0 bases from V and 10 bases from J, leaving 17 bases between. This CDR3 contains 16 residues. Germline V CDR1 and CDR2: SGHRS, YFSETQ. CDR3 protein: CASSLDIVGPGSPLHF. CDR3 DNA sequence: TGCGCCAGCAGCTTGGATATTGTGGGGCCAGGGTCACCCCTCCACTTT.

This clone came up a few times. V usage is TRBV7-2 and J usage is TRBJ1-2, with 7 positions matching TRBD1. This CDR3 is 15 amino acids long. Germline values: CDR1 SGHTA, CDR2 FQGNSA. Losses at the gene ends were 4 bases for V and 8 bases for J; bases not matched to a gene: 13. In DNA, the CDR3 is TGTGCCAGCAGCTCCCTCGGAGGGGGCGCCTACGGCTACACCTTC. Its translation is CASSSLGGGAYGYTF.

The V call is TRBV28, the J call TRBJ1-6; tentative D call: TRBD1 (5 bases). Germline CDR1 and CDR2: MDHEN and SYDVKM. This CDR3 spans 14 amino acids. The V and J ends lost 3 bases and 8 bases respectively, with 11 bases between them. The CDR3 sequence is CASSFGQLYSPLHF. The CDR3 nucleotides are TGTGCCAGCAGTTTTGGACAACTCTATTCACCCCTCCACTTT.

This clone was recorded once. As DNA, the CDR3 is TGTGCCAGCAGCTTAGACCTGGGCAGCCCCCCCAACGAGCAGTACTTC. Amino acid sequence: CASSLDLGSPPNEQYF. This sequence joins TRBV7-2 and TRBJ2-7; D not certain. From germline, CDR1 is SGHTA and CDR2 FQGNSA. The CDR3 runs to 16 residues. Trimming stripped 1 base from V and 5 bases from J, with 18 bases between.

This clone was seen more than once but under ten times. The rearrangement joins TRBV27 to TRBJ2-4; D is perhaps TRBD2 (5 bases). The CDR3 spans 14 residues. Germline-derived CDR1 and CDR2 are MNHEY and SMNVEV (reference sequence). V was pared by 4 bases and J by 2 bases, with 9 bases between. The CDR3 DNA is TGTGCCAGCAGTTCCTCGGGGACCAAAAACATTCAGTACTTC. Protein product: CASSSSGTKNIQYF.

The chain recombines TRBV6-2 or TRBV6-3 with TRBJ2-3; weak D call: TRBD2 (5 bases). Trimming removed 5 bases at V and 12 bases at J, with 12 bases between. The CDR3 loop spans 11 amino acids. The germline V gene has CDR1 MNHEY and CDR2 SVGEGT. In DNA form, the CDR3 reads TGTGCCAGCAGTCGAGACTACCCCCAGTATTTT. It codes for CASSRDYPQYF.

The rearrangement links TRBV28 to TRBJ2-3, with 8 bases aligning to TRBD2. V gave up 9 bases and J gave up 2 bases; unmatched junction bases: 10. The CDR3 consists of 15 residues. Germline V CDR1 and CDR2: MDHEN, SYDVKM. The CDR3: CASLRSGDFTDTQYF. CDR3 coding DNA: TGTGCCAGTCTCCGTAGCGGGGACTTCACAGATACGCAGTATTTT.

V and J are TRBV15 and TRBJ1-2; tentatively, D is TRBD1 (5 bases). V was shortened by 0 bases and J by 1 base, with 12 bases between the two germline ends. From germline, CDR1 is LNHNV and CDR2 YYDKDF (reference sequence). CDR3 length: 16 amino acids. CDR3 in DNA: TGTGCCACCAGCAGAGATTCCTGGGGGGTTAACTATGGCTACACCTTC. This encodes CATSRDSWGVNYGYTF.

This clone was seen a few times. The gene calls are TRBV7-2 and TRBJ2-7, with 8 bases matching TRBD1. Germline V gene data show CDR1 as SGHTA and CDR2 as FQGNSA. The CDR3 spans 16 residues. Trimming removed 4 bases from V and 6 bases from J; junction bases left unmatched: 14. In DNA, the CDR3 is TGTGCCAGCAGCTCGAGACCCGGGACAGGTGGGCGCGAGCAGTACTTC. It encodes CASSSRPGTGGREQYF.